This entry concerns a single TCR beta chain. Its antigen remains unknown. Using 10%, 30% or 50% RNA, naive CD8 libraries were derived from approximately 22,000 to 940,000 sorted cells. The CDR3 contains 14 residues. Between the trimmed V and J ends, which lost 4 bases and 4 bases, there was a span of 11 bases. This entry is derived from a study of molecular identifiers for immune sequencing clone quantification. Study observations and caveats: Spiked-in Jurkat TCR RNA corresponding to one cell was reported as detectable against 1 million or so naive cells. Clonotypes surpassing 20 RNA copies contained over 98% of effector molecules, versus under 1% in naive cells.

Preparation of the bulk TCR libraries relied on previously described methods and listed TCR primers. TCRdb passed the PCR reads through MiXCR, listing each CDR3 protein once. The profile covers about half a million distinct CDR3 sequences, with about a quarter appearing a single time and approximately 0.8% taken by the ten largest. The chain joins TRBV12-3 or TRBV12-4 to TRBJ1-3; D not certain. Sequenced material: naive CD8+ T cells from blood, with Jurkat cell RNA spiked in. As to subset: FACS-sorted CD8+CD4-CCR7+CD45RA+ naive T cells. The TCR was taken from a human donor in good health. Some libraries in this study had Jurkat cell RNA spiked in. CDR3 protein: CASSYNMGGNTIYF. CDR3 sequence (DNA): TGTGCCAGCAGTTACAATATGGGGGGAAACACCATATATTTT.